Following are 10 T cell receptor beta chains from one sample sequenced in a study of Ad26.COV2.S vaccination and SARS-CoV-2 variants. As for treatment: some 20 received Ad26.COV2.S at low or high dose, single or two shots; 5 received placebo; per-sample allocation not given. On day 63 after the first injection, vaccine and placebo recipients gave samples. Libraries were prepared by immunoSEQ multiplex PCR; TCRdb keeps only in-frame clonotypes and omits some of them. The sample has a few hundred thousand clones, around 87% seen once. This specimen was peripheral blood, taken in a trial of Ad26.COV2.S vaccine versus placebo. Receptor source: a person between 18 and 65 years old who received the Ad26.COV2.S COVID-19 vaccine or a placebo.

CDR3 protein: CAVTWAEGNTIYF. Written as DNA, the CDR3 is TGTGCCGTTACCTGGGCGGAGGGAAACACCATATATTTT. The chain uses TRBV28 and TRBJ1-3; D is ambiguous. V dropped 11 bases and J dropped 4 bases, with 15 bases sitting between them. This CDR3 comprises 13 residues. In germline, CDR1 is MDHEN, CDR2 SYDVKM.

The chain is built from TRBV7-8 and TRBJ1-1, with D tentatively TRBD1 (6 bases). Germline lookup yields CDR1 SGHVS and CDR2 FQNEAQ. The CDR3 contains 14 residues. Trimming removed 3 bases at V and 4 bases at J, with 12 bases between. The DNA for the CDR3 is TGTGCCAGCAGCTTCCGGGGAGGGGGCACTGAAGCTTTCTTT. It codes for CASSFRGGGTEAFF. The full variable domain, its missing parts supplied by reference TRBV7-8 and TRBJ1-1, is GAGVSQSPRYKVAKRGQDVALRCDPISGHVSLFWYQQALGQGPEFLTYFQNEAQLDKSGLPSDRFFAERPEGSVSTLKIQRTQQEDSAVYLCASSFRGGGTEAFFGQGTRLTVV.

The chain has TRBV11-2 and TRBJ2-3; 8 bases map to TRBD2. J gave up 2 bases and V 5 bases, and 6 bases lay outside the gene matches. CDR1 SGHAT and CDR2 FQNNGV come from the germline V gene. The CDR3 consists of 15 residues. The CDR3 is CASSPTGGFTDTQYF. CDR3 in DNA: TGTGCCAGCAGCCCGACGGGGGGGTTCACAGATACGCAGTATTTT.

The table lists this clone with a count of one. This sequence joins TRBV28 and TRBJ1-1; tentatively, D is TRBD1 (6 bases). Trimming cost V 5 bases and J 5 bases, with 9 bases left between them. Germline V CDR1 and CDR2: MDHEN, SYDVKM. CDR3 size: 12 residues. This chain's CDR3 is CASSPQGTEAFF. The DNA of the CDR3 is TGTGCCAGCAGTCCACAGGGAACTGAAGCTTTCTTT.

The chain employs TRBV5-1 and TRBJ2-1; the match to TRBD1 covers 7 bases. Germline assignment: CDR1 SGHRS and CDR2 YFSETQ. The CDR3 contains 15 residues. Unmatched junction bases numbered 10, after V lost 4 bases and J lost 6 bases. As DNA, the CDR3 is TGCGCCAGCAGCCACCGGGACAGCCTTATCAATGAGCAGTTCTTC. Its protein is CASSHRDSLINEQFF.

This clone has only one observation. The chain couples TRBV6-5 to TRBJ1-2; no firm D call. The V end lost 4 bases, the J end lost 3 bases, and 9 bases lay between the germline ends. This CDR3 has 13 residues. CDR1 MNHEY and CDR2 SVGAGI come from the germline V gene. CDR3 coding DNA: TGTGCCAGCAGTTCGGACGTGCACTATGGCTACACCTTC. Translation: CASSSDVHYGYTF.

The chain has TRBV7-2 and TRBJ2-7; TRBD2 agrees at 10 bases. The CDR3 runs to 16 residues. Trimming cost V 4 bases and J 0 bases; bases outside gene matches: 6. Germline V gene sequence: CDR1 SGHTA, CDR2 FQGNSA. CDR3 protein: CASSYDSGGLSYEQYF. As DNA, the CDR3 is TGTGCCAGCAGCTACGATAGCGGGGGGCTCTCCTACGAGCAGTACTTC.

The chain joins TRBV7-2 to TRBJ1-5, with D perhaps matching TRBD1 (5 bases). This CDR3 has 16 residues. Trimming shortened V by 5 bases and J by 6 bases, and 20 bases separated the two germline ends. From germline, CDR1 is SGHTA and CDR2 FQGNSA. CDR3: CASSKRDSKGFQPQHF. The CDR3 nucleotides read TGTGCCAGCAGCAAGCGGGACTCCAAAGGGTTTCAGCCCCAGCATTTT. Full variable domain (rest looked up from reference TRBV7-2 and TRBJ1-5): GAGVSQSPSNKVTEKGKDVELRCDPISGHTALYWYRQSLGQGLEFLIYFQGNSAPDKSGLPSDRFSAERTGGSVSTLTIQRTQQEDSAVYLCASSKRDSKGFQPQHFGDGTRLSIL.

The J gene is TRBJ1-5, the V gene TRBV6-2 or TRBV6-3; possible D gene TRBD1, 5 bases. CDR1 and CDR2 from the germline V gene are MNHEY and SVGEGT. The CDR3 is made up of 15 amino acids. V was cut by 2 bases and J by 5 bases, with 13 bases left in between. The CDR3 bases are TGTGCCAGCAGTTACGGGGCAGGGCAGGATCAGCCCCAGCATTTT. Translation: CASSYGAGQDQPQHF.

The rearrangement joins TRBV9 to TRBJ1-4; D may be TRBD1 (5 bases). Trimming removed 2 bases at V and 6 bases at J, with 14 bases between. Germline CDR1 reads SGDLS; CDR2 reads YYNGEE. This CDR3 is built from 15 residues. The CDR3 reads CASSVRAGPDEKLFF. The CDR3 DNA follows: TGTGCCAGCAGCGTCAGGGCAGGGCCGGATGAAAAACTGTTTTTT.